This T cell receptor beta chain comes out of a study of T cell responses to AZD1222 COVID-19 vaccine. Findings and caveats of the study: Repertoires were collected only later (after the peak T cell response had occurred). Spike-specific TCR breadth and depth grew following two AZD1222 doses. Unmutated regions of variants are reportedly targeted by nearly half of spike-specific TCRs.

Clones were read by immunoSEQ multiplex PCR, and TCRdb kept only the in-frame ones, dropping some. This table has tens of thousands of clones, about 90% appearing once. Concerning this clone: Its target is not known.

CDR1 and CDR2 from the germline V gene are MDHEN and SYDVKM. V lost 3 bases, J lost 0 bases, and 18 bases lay in between. The CDR3 length is 17 residues. The chain has TRBV28 and TRBJ2-7; tentatively, D is TRBD1 (6 bases). This receptor was obtained from an adult in good health. The source material was peripheral blood, sampled on day 0 of AZD1222 vaccination. The CDR3 nucleotides are TGTGCCAGCAGTTTTGAGCCCAGAAGGGGGAGCTCCTACGAGCAGTACTTC. Its protein product is CASSFEPRRGSSYEQYF.